Below are 15 T cell receptor beta chains sequenced from a single sample in a study of cytomegalovirus exposure and HLA in healthy donors. Use of 60 Vbeta and 13 Jbeta primers characterized the PCR. Libraries were prepared by immunoSEQ multiplex PCR; TCRdb keeps only in-frame clonotypes and omits some of them. The repertoire holds 110,000 to 150,000 clones, with more than 75% as singletons. Source material: PBMCs. Source of these receptors: a male donor in good health and CMV-seronegative.

This clone was detected a few times. This chain uses TRBV11-2 with TRBJ1-2, with 7 nucleotides matching TRBD1. V lost 3 bases to trimming and J lost 8 bases; unmatched junction nucleotides: 9. The CDR3 totals 14 residues. Looked up from germline, CDR1 is SGHAT and CDR2 is FQNNGV. The CDR3 region has the DNA TGTGCCAGCAGCTTTACTAGGGGGCTCGAAGGCTACACCTTC. Amino acid sequence: CASSFTRGLEGYTF.

The chain carries TRBV4-1 and TRBJ2-7; 8 bases map to TRBD1. The CDR3 covers 15 residues. The V segment lost 5 bases and the J segment 4 bases; nucleotides outside the gene matches: 10. Looked up from germline, CDR1 is MGHRA and CDR2 is YSYEKL. The CDR3 protein is CASSSRDRRVYEQYF. CDR3 sequence (DNA): TGCGCCAGCAGCTCCCGGGACAGGAGAGTTTACGAGCAGTACTTC.

The J gene is TRBJ2-1, the V gene TRBV5-1, with TRBD2 identical over 12 bases. In germline, CDR1 is SGHRS, CDR2 YFSETQ. The V gene end was trimmed by 0 bases and the J gene end by 3 bases; junction bases not matched to a gene: 4. The length of the CDR3 is 17 residues. The CDR3 DNA sequence: TGCGCCAGCAGCTTGGTGCCTAGCGGGGGGGGCTACAATGAGCAGTTCTTC. Translating it yields CASSLVPSGGGYNEQFF.

This chain connects TRBV27 to TRBJ2-2; a possible D gene is TRBD2 (6 bases). The germline V gene has CDR1 MNHEY and CDR2 SMNVEV (reference sequence). The CDR3 covers 16 residues. V lost 4 bases to trimming and J lost 0 bases, with 12 bases between them. CDR3 protein: CASSSPGTPNTGELFF. In nucleotides, the CDR3 is TGTGCCAGCAGTTCCCCCGGGACTCCGAACACCGGGGAGCTGTTTTTT.

In DNA form, the CDR3 reads TGTGCCAGCAGCGCCGGACAGCCCTCTGGGGCCAACGTCCTGACTTTC. Translation: CASSAGQPSGANVLTF. This chain uses TRBV7-3 with TRBJ2-6, with D possibly matching TRBD1 (6 bases). CDR1 is SGHTA and CDR2 is FQGTGA in the germline V gene. V gave up 5 bases and J gave up 0 bases, with 11 bases separating them. CDR3 length: 16 amino acids.

The chain combines TRBV2 with TRBJ1-1, with TRBD1 matching 9 bases. This CDR3 is 13 amino acids long. The V gene end was trimmed by 6 bases and the J gene end by 4 bases; junction bases not matched to a gene: 3. CDR1 is SNHLY, CDR2 FYNNEI, per germline. The CDR3 reads CASRSDRGTEAFF. The CDR3 DNA is TGTGCCAGCAGGTCGGACAGGGGCACTGAAGCTTTCTTT.

The rearrangement links TRBV10-3 to TRBJ1-4, with a possible D match to TRBD1 (6 bases). Trimming left V 8 bases short and J 6 bases short, with 10 bases between. CDR1 is ENHRY and CDR2 is SYGVKD in the germline V gene. The CDR3 is 12 amino acids. The CDR3 DNA follows: TGTGCCATCGGGGGGGGCGATGAAAAACTGTTTTTT. This translates into CAIGGGDEKLFF.

CDR3 sequence (DNA): TGCGCCAGCAGCCCATATGGGAGCTCTGGGGCCAACGTCCTGACTTTC. Its protein is CASSPYGSSGANVLTF. The V and J genes are TRBV4-3 and TRBJ2-6; perhaps TRBD2 as D (5 bases). CDR1 is LGHNA and CDR2 is YSLEER in the germline V gene. Trimming removed 4 bases at V and 0 bases at J, with 10 bases between. The CDR3 has 16 residues.

The chain has TRBV4-1 and TRBJ2-2; 9 positions agree with TRBD1. In germline, CDR1 is MGHRA, CDR2 YSYEKL. CDR3 length: 18 residues. The J segment lost 1 base and the V segment lost 5 bases, leaving 11 bases of the junction unmatched. The CDR3 here is CASSKRDRALLNTGELFF. CDR3 in DNA: TGCGCCAGCAGCAAAAGGGACAGGGCGTTATTGAACACCGGGGAGCTGTTTTTT.

This chain links TRBV2 with TRBJ1-1; D may be TRBD1 (5 bases). Germline V gene lookup returns CDR1 SNHLY and CDR2 FYNNEI. Deletions cut 6 bases from V and 6 bases from J, with 14 bases between. This CDR3 contains 13 residues. As DNA, the CDR3 is TGTGCCAGCAGCCTACAGGAATACGCTGAAGCTTTCTTT. Translating it yields CASSLQEYAEAFF.

This clone was seen just once. The chain has TRBV5-1 and TRBJ1-1; D gene uncertain. From germline, CDR1 is SGHRS and CDR2 YFSETQ. V gave up 5 bases and J gave up 5 bases, with 10 bases separating them. The CDR3 runs to 12 residues. The CDR3 DNA reads as TGCGCCAGCAGTCCGGGGAGGACTGAAGCTTTCTTT. Its translation is CASSPGRTEAFF.

J is TRBJ2-7 and V is TRBV11-2, with D maybe TRBD2 (6 bases). V was shortened by 4 bases and J by 6 bases, with 19 bases between the two germline ends. This CDR3 spans 15 amino acids. CDR1 and CDR2 from the germline V gene are SGHAT and FQNNGV. The CDR3, as DNA: TGTGCCAGCAGCTCGCGGGGTTTCAGTAGGGGCGAGCAGTACTTC. Its translation: CASSSRGFSRGEQYF.

This chain connects TRBV6-5 to TRBJ1-2; a possible D gene is TRBD1 (5 bases). The V and J ends lost 6 bases and 2 bases respectively, with 10 bases between them. Germline V gives CDR1 MNHEY, CDR2 SVGAGI. The CDR3 totals 13 residues. CDR3 in amino acids: CASSLTENYGYTF. The CDR3 DNA follows: TGTGCCAGCAGCTTGACAGAGAACTATGGCTACACCTTC.

The rearrangement uses TRBV2 and TRBJ1-5; D call uncertain. This CDR3 is 14 amino acids long. Germline lookup yields CDR1 SNHLY and CDR2 FYNNEI. V shed 8 bases and J shed 1 base, with 12 bases lying between them. The CDR3 region is CASCQERSNQPQHF. The CDR3 DNA is TGTGCCAGCTGTCAGGAAAGAAGCAATCAGCCCCAGCATTTT. The full variable domain, in which reference TRBV2 and TRBJ1-5 provide the parts outside the CDR3, is EPEVTQTPSHQVTQMGQEVILRCVPISNHLYFYWYRQILGQKVEFLVSFYNNEISEKSEIFDDQFSVERPDGSNFTLKIRSTKLEDSAMYFCASCQERSNQPQHFGDGTRLSIL.

This clone occurred a few times. The chain combines TRBV10-3 with TRBJ1-6, with D possibly being TRBD1 (6 bases). CDR1 and CDR2 from the germline V gene are ENHRY and SYGVKD. Trimming removed 0 bases from V and 7 bases from J, with 13 bases in between. The CDR3 runs to 16 residues. The DNA of the CDR3 is TGTGCCATCAGTGAGTCAGGCAGGGGTCTGAATTCACCCCTCCACTTT. Protein: CAISESGRGLNSPLHF.